This T cell receptor (beta chain) comes out of a study of blood T cells in healthy people across ages. Trimming took 4 bases from V and 4 from J, leaving 11 bases between them. The CDR3 runs 14 residues. Germline V lookup: CDR1 SGDLS, CDR2 YYNGEE. The authors ran a second PCR of about 6 to 11 cycles using a sample-barcoded 5' primer and a J-beta primer mix. All samples yielded 3 million or more CDR3-containing paired-end reads. TCRdb analysed the 5' RACE reads with MiXCR anew, one entry per CDR3 protein. This sample has 1.4 million to 1.5 million distinct CDR3 sequences, with roughly 40% found just once. With regard to this clonotype: What it recognizes is unknown.

Study findings and constraints: Calculation of diversity from one million T cells yielded estimates considered to be underestimates. Bulk PBMC profiling left naive and antigen-experienced comparisons inconclusive.

Per-sample PBMC isolation yielded at least 6 million cells. The specimen sequenced was blood. The chain recombines TRBV9 with TRBJ2-2, with unresolved D. The source is a woman aged 18-29 years in good health. The chain's CDR3 is CASSPPFLTGELFF. The DNA for the CDR3 is TGTGCCAGCAGCCCCCCCTTCCTCACCGGGGAGCTGTTTTTT.